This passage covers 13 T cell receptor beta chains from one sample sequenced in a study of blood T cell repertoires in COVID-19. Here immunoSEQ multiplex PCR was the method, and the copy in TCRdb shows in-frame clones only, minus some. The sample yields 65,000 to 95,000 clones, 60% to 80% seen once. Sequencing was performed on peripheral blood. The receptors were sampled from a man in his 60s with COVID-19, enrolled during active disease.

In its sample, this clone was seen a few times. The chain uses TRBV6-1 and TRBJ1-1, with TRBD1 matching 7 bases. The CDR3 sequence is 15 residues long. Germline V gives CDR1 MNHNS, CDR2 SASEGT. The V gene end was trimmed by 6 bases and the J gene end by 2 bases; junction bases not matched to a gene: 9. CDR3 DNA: TGTGCCAGCAGCCGCCCGACAGGGCCTAACACTGAAGCTTTCTTT. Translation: CASSRPTGPNTEAFF.

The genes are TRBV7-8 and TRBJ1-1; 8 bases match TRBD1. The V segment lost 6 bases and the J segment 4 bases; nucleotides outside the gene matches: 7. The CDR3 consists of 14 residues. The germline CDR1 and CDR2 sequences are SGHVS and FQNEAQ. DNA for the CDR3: TGTGCCAGCAGGGGAGGACAGGGTGGCACTGAAGCTTTCTTT. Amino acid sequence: CASRGGQGGTEAFF.

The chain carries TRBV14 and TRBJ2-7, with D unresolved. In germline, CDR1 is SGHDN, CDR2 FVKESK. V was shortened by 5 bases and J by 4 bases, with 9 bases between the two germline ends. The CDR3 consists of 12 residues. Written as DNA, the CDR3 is TGTGCCAGCAGCGGAGCACTTTACGAGCAGTACTTC. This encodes CASSGALYEQYF.

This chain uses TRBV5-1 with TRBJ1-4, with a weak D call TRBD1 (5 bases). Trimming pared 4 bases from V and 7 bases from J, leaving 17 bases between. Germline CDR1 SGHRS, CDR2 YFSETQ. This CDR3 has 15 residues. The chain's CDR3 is CASSTDRTPTEKLFF. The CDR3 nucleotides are TGCGCCAGCAGCACCGACAGAACCCCCACTGAAAAACTGTTTTTT.

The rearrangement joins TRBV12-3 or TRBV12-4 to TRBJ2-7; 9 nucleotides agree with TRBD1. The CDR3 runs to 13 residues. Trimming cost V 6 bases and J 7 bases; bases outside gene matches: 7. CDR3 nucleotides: TGTGCCAGCAGCGACAGGGGGGTTCGGGAGCAGTACTTC. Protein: CASSDRGVREQYF.

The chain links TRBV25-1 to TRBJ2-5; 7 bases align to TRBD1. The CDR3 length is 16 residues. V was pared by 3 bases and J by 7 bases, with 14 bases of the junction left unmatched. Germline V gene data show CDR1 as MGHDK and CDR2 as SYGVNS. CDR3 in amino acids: CASSDGNRGNSGTQYF. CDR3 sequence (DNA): TGTGCCAGCAGTGATGGGAACAGGGGTAATTCAGGGACCCAGTACTTC.

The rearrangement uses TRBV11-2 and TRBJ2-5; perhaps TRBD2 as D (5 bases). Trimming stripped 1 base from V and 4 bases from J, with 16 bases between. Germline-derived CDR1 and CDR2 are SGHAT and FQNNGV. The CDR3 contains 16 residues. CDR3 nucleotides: TGTGCCAGCAGCTTAGGGGCAACCCGACGGGGAGAGACCCAGTACTTC. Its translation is CASSLGATRRGETQYF.

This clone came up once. The CDR3 is CASSEGQSSYNEQFF. The DNA for the CDR3 is TGTGCCAGCAGCGAGGGACAGAGCTCCTACAATGAGCAGTTCTTC. The chain has TRBV2 and TRBJ2-1; 7 bases map to TRBD1. With V trimmed by 6 bases and J by 0 bases, 5 bases remained unmatched. The CDR3 consists of 15 residues. Germline CDR1 and CDR2: SNHLY and FYNNEI.

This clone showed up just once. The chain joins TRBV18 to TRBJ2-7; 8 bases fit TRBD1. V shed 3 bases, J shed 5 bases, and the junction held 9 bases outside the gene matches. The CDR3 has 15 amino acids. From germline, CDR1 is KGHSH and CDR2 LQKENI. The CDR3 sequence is CASSPPQDRGHEQYF. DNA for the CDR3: TGTGCCAGCTCACCCCCCCAAGACAGGGGCCACGAGCAGTACTTC.

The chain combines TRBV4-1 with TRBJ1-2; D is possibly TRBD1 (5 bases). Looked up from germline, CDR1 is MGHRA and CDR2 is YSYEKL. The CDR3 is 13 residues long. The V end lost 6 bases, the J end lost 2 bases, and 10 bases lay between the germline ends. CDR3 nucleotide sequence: TGCGCCAGCAGTGACAGCTTCAACTATGGCTACACCTTC. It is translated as CASSDSFNYGYTF.

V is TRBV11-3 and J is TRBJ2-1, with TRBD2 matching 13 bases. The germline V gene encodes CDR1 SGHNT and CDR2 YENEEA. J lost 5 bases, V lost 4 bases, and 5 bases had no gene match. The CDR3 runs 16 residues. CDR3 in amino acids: CASSSRLAGGHNEQFF. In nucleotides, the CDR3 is TGTGCCAGCAGCTCACGACTAGCGGGAGGCCACAATGAGCAGTTCTTC.

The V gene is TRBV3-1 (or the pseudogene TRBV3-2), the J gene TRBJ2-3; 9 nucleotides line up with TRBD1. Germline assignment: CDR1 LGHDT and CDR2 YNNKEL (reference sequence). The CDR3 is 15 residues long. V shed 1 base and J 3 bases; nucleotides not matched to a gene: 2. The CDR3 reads CASSQGQGVTDTQYF. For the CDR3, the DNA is TGTGCCAGCAGCCAAGGACAGGGGGTAACAGATACGCAGTATTTT.

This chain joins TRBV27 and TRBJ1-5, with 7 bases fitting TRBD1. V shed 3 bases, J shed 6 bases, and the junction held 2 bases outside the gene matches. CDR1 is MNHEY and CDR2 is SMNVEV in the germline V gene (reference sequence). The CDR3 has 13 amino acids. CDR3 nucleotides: TGTGCCAGCAGTTTTCAGGGGGGTCAGCCCCAGCATTTT. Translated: CASSFQGGQPQHF.